The rows below give T cell receptor beta chains drawn from one sample of a study of a mutant IDH1 vaccine in newly diagnosed glioma. Their specific antigens are unknown. This table comes from immunoSEQ multiplex PCR, and its TCRdb copy is limited to in-frame clones, with some not included. The sample records roughly 76,000 clones, over 75% being singletons. The sample in question was PBMCs, obtained from a glioma patient whose treatment included an IDH1 peptide vaccine. Source of these receptors: a man aged 25-45 years with glioma. Some clones in this sample may be carry-over from other donors' samples. The CDR3 runs from the conserved cysteine through the conserved F or W. Each record gives: J gene, V gene, CDR3 protein.

>TRBJ1-4|TRBV19
CASSIDPGGVGEKLFF
>TRBJ1-2|TRBV6-5
CASRTANYGYTF
>TRBJ2-1|TRBV7-9
CASSARTGTHYSEQFF
>TRBJ2-2|TRBV7-3
CASSPLQNTGELFF
>TRBJ2-5|TRBV19
CARKGQGQETQYF
>TRBJ1-2|TRBV14
CASSLYQGRGIGYTF
>TRBJ1-4|TRBV6-5
CASGGERLKGKLFF
>TRBJ2-4|TRBV7-2
CASSLATAKNIQYF
>TRBJ1-2|TRBV13
CASSPTGHRGGYTF
>TRBJ1-5|TRBV9
CASGDRPQHF
>TRBJ2-7|TRBV2
CASRDGLAVTYEQYF
>TRBJ2-2|TRBV5-8
CASSLVQNTGELFF
>TRBJ2-7|TRBV5-4
CASSGGVSYEQYF
>TRBJ2-1|TRBV19
CASSHQRGADNEQFF
>TRBJ1-3|TRBV7-9
CASSLGWAHSGNTIYF
>TRBJ1-4|TRBV30
CAWSVGLITEKLFF
>TRBJ2-3|TRBV10-1
CASSRFATDTQYF
>TRBJ2-3|TRBV19
CASSLSGTDTQYF
>TRBJ1-1|TRBV11-1
CASSLRDEAFF
>TRBJ2-2|TRBV5-1
CASSLIDGELFF
>TRBJ2-3|TRBV20-1
CSAAPGDTQYF
>TRBJ1-2|TRBV11-2
CASSSTRRAANYGYTF
>TRBJ2-1|TRBV28
CASSPGGLGSEQFF
>TRBJ1-1|TRBV30
CAWRTGGLRYTEAFF
>TRBJ1-3|TRBV7-9
CASSLVSSGNTIYF
>TRBJ1-2|TRBV14
CASSRANRLRDGYTF
>TRBJ2-2|TRBV5-1
CASGGDRAGTGELFF
>TRBJ1-5|TRBV15
CATSREHDQPQHF
>TRBJ2-7|TRBV6-1
CASSTGTTTSYEQYF
>TRBJ1-5|TRBV5-5
CASSPAGGNQPQHF
>TRBJ2-1|TRBV28
CASSFPIGLAGANEQFF
>TRBJ2-4|TRBV10-2
CASINTSVAKNIQYF
>TRBJ2-3|TRBV28
CASSSWEQRGTDTQYF
>TRBJ1-2|TRBV7-9
CASSPHYRTRYGYTF
>TRBJ2-3|TRBV9
CASSVAAPTDTQYF
>TRBJ2-1|TRBV4-3
CASSQDRGDNEQFF
>TRBJ1-4|TRBV7-9
CASSIDRVMFF
>TRBJ1-3|TRBV6-1
CASSSTGFSGNTIYF
>TRBJ1-5|TRBV28
CASRAPGDSQPQHF
>TRBJ1-2|TRBV6-5
CASSYTTEDYGYTF
>TRBJ2-7|TRBV4-2
CASSQEWAGPLYEQYF
>TRBJ2-1|TRBV7-6
CASSFLGHNEQFF
>TRBJ2-5|TRBV5-1
CASSLEIRGKTQYF
>TRBJ1-1|TRBV28
CASSQTGTVLSMGPFF
>TRBJ2-2|TRBV18
CASSLEFSGNTGELFF
>TRBJ1-4|TRBV13
CASSLRQGWNEKLFF
>TRBJ1-2|TRBV7-2
CASSLDASRGYGYTF
>TRBJ1-1|TRBV5-5
CASSVRNTEAFF
>TRBJ2-3|TRBV7-8
CASSPKPSGSFTDTQYF
>TRBJ1-1|TRBV4-1
CASSPQSGRGRWNTEAFF
>TRBJ1-2|TRBV30
CAWTATNYGYTF
>TRBJ2-3|TRBV7-9
CASSSPGTTTDTQYF
>TRBJ2-2|TRBV7-3
CASSLTRGGTGELFF